The T cell receptor beta chain described here comes from a study of blood T cell repertoires in COVID-19. Study background: Recovered Cohort 3 donors showed two negative PCRs, clearance, or symptom resolution. Italy, Spain and the United States were the sources of the convalescent and acute COVID-19 samples.

Recruitment covered 20 to 25 US areas and drew participants whose ages spanned roughly 18 to 100 years. Allocation to cohorts depended on clinical history reported by the participants. Sequencing used immunoSEQ multiplex PCR; TCRdb keeps in-frame clones, though not all of them. The data show 330,000 or so clones, about 89% seen once. Looked up from germline, CDR1 is SGHTA and CDR2 is FQGNSA. The CDR3 has 18 amino acids. Losses at the gene ends were 0 bases for V and 2 bases for J; bases not matched to a gene: 3. This clone was detected a few times. Sequencing was performed on PBMCs or T cells enriched from blood (not recorded which). The sequence was obtained from a man aged 35 to 55 in a cohort exposed to, infected with or recovered from COVID-19 (not recorded which). The chain is built from TRBV7-2 and TRBJ2-2; 13 bases match TRBD2. The DNA for the CDR3 is TGTGCCAGCAGCTTAGCGGGGGGACTAGCGGGAAACACCGGGGAGCTGTTTTTT. This codes for CASSLAGGLAGNTGELFF.